This T cell receptor (beta chain) stems from a study of neurological immune-mediated disorders. Time point denoted: longitudinal time-point 2. TCRdb re-called the 5' RACE reads with MiXCR, one entry per CDR3 protein. The top ten clones hold over 6.5% of a sample with over 75,000 distinct CDR3 sequences, approximately 6% of them seen once. CDR1 is LGHDT, CDR2 YNNKEL, per germline (reference sequence). There are 15 residues in the CDR3. The V end lost 7 bases, the J end lost 0 bases, and 13 bases lay between the germline ends. The rearrangement links TRBV3-1 to TRBJ2-1; TRBD2 might be the D (5 bases). The origin of this receptor is an older woman with multiple sclerosis. Sequencing input: PBMCs. CDR3 nucleotides: TGTGCCAGCACCGGGCCGGGGAGCTCCTACAATGAGCAGTTCTTC. It codes for CASTGPGSSYNEQFF.